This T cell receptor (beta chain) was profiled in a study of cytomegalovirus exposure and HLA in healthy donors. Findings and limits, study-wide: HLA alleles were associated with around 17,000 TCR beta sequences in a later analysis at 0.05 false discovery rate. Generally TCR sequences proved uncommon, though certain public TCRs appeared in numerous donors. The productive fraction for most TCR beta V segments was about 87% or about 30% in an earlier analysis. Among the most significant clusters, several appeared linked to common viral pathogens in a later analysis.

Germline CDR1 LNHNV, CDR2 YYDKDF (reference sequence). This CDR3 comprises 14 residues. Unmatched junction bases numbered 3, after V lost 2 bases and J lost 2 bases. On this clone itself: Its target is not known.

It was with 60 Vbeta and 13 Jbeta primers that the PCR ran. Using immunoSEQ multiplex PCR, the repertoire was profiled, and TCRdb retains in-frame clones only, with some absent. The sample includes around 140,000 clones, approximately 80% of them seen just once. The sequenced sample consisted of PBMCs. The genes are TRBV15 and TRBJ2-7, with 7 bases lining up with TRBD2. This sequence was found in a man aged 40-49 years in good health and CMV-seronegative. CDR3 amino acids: CATSRPGRTYEQYF. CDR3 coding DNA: TGTGCCACCAGCAGACCCGGGAGGACCTACGAGCAGTACTTC.